This T cell receptor beta chain came from a study of shared T cell receptors in the human thymus. This CDR3 contains 17 residues. V lost 4 bases and J 2 bases, leaving 21 bases between the germline ends. Germline assignment: CDR1 SNHLY and CDR2 FYNNEI. The table came from immunoSEQ multiplex PCR; TCRdb's copy has only in-frame clones and leaves some out. Of about 730,000 clones listed, 70% to 90% are singletons. The same sample was also studied in work on human thymus T cells. Turning to that study: Thymic material originated from resections removed in the course of corrective heart surgery. The authors found apparently biased V and J gene usage in thymic and blood repertoires.

The sequence derives from a girl under three years old with a congenital heart defect. Material for sequencing was thymocytes. The gene calls are TRBV2 and TRBJ2-7; D is possibly TRBD1 (6 bases). The CDR3 DNA is TGTGCCAGCAGTGTCTCCCGGTTTCGGACAGAGGCCTACGAGCAGTACTTC. Translating gives CASSVSRFRTEAYEQYF.